These 3 T cell receptor beta chains share one sample of origin, sequenced in a study of human T cells and chemical hapten exposure. Indicated time point: patch test 1, 2 weeks after DPC sensitization. Treatment reported: therapeutic diphenylcyclopropenone sensitization with weekly scalp DPC. TCRdb reanalysed the RACE reads using MiXCR and keeps one entry per CDR3 protein. This sample has fewer than 400,000 distinct CDR3 sequences, with 6% to 8.5% found just once. The material was whole blood, obtained in connection with sensitization to the hapten diphenylcyclopropenone (DPC). The source is a woman aged 18-29 years with alopecia areata. Some clones in this sample may be carry-over from other donors' samples.

This clonotype was picked up a small number of times. The V call is TRBV7-8, the J call TRBJ1-5; the D is unclear. Germline assignment: CDR1 SGHVS and CDR2 FQNEAQ. The V and J ends lost 6 bases and 5 bases respectively, with 11 bases between them. The CDR3 sequence is 13 residues long. In nucleotides, the CDR3 is TGTGCCAGCAGATCGACTTTGGATCAGCCCCAGCATTTT. It specifies CASRSTLDQPQHF.

CDR3 sequence reads: CATSVNTGTPNTGELFF. The CDR3 bases are TGTGCCACCAGTGTTAACACCGGGACGCCGAACACCGGGGAGCTGTTTTTT. This chain uses TRBV24-1 with TRBJ2-2; D could derive from TRBD1 or TRBD2 (5 bases each). Germline V lookup: CDR1 KGHDR, CDR2 SFDVKD. The CDR3 sequence is 17 residues long. The V and J ends lost 5 bases and 0 bases respectively, with 15 bases between them.

This clonotype was counted many times. This chain uses TRBV2 with TRBJ2-2; D is ambiguous. V was pared by 6 bases and J by 5 bases, with 13 bases between. Germline loops: CDR1 SNHLY, CDR2 FYNNEI. The CDR3 spans 14 residues. This CDR3 reads CASSSGPRTGELFF. As DNA, the CDR3 is TGTGCCAGCAGCTCCGGGCCACGGACCGGGGAGCTGTTTTTT. The variable domain in full, with the rest retrieved from reference TRBV2 and TRBJ2-2, is EPEVTQTPSHQVTQMGQEVILRCVPISNHLYFYWYRQILGQKVEFLVSFYNNEISEKSEIFDDQFSVERPDGSNFTLKIRSTKLEDSAMYFCASSSGPRTGELFFGEGSRLTVL.